Included here is one T cell receptor beta chain sequence, with context. It has no known antigen specificity. No much larger clonotype is one base removed from it; base qualities were not supplied. The cohort comprised some 680 healthy bone marrow donors. At the time of sampling, all cohort members were nominally healthy, though unrecorded immune exposures were likely present. The donor tested CMV seronegative and was one of the 352 seronegative cohort members. Every donor gave a peripheral blood sample, and the peripheral blood mononuclear cells from that sample were used for TCR beta sequencing. Genomic DNA was extracted from the blood cell samples with the Qiagen DNeasy Blood Extraction Kit. The method was the immunoSEQ multiplex PCR assay. For the multiplex PCR, a mixture combining 60 forward primers for TCR Vbeta segments and 13 reverse primers for TCR Jbeta segments was used. The CDR3 region of rearranged TCR beta genes was amplified from genomic DNA with a multiplex PCR assay. The amplified TCR beta libraries were sequenced on the Illumina HiSeq System as 87-base-pair reads. The original methods were these. A later analysis tallied tens of millions of unique TCR beta chains across the 666 repertoires, and around 10 million of those chains were shared by two or more donors. To remove PCR and sequencing errors, raw reads were error-corrected and collapsed into unique sequences using a nearest-neighbor algorithm that merged closely related sequences. V, D and J gene segments were assigned by aligning CDR3 sequences to IMGT reference sequences. For a sequence to be retained, a match of at least six nucleotides was required to both a V gene segment and a J gene segment. Rearrangements were classified as productive when the CDR3 lacked stop codons and remained in frame with V and J, and all other rearrangements were classified as non-productive. CDR3 was defined by IMGT convention, running from the second conserved V-encoded cysteine to the conserved J-encoded phenylalanine. The earlier analysis of about 610 of the donors excluded sequences that lacked an unambiguous match to a single V gene segment. An earlier analysis of roughly 590 of the donors called V segments functional above 56.7% productive rearrangements and segregating when the between-donor standard deviation exceeded 5%. A statistical classification framework was developed to diagnose cytomegalovirus status using the catalog of TCR beta chain sequences. In a later analysis, V and J genes were assigned by comparing TCR nucleotide sequences against IMGT/GENE-DB human TR gene sequences. Using the TCRdist pipeline, a later analysis assigned CDR3 sequences along with most-parsimonious VDJ recombination scenarios. In a later analysis, every TCR beta chain was defined by the combination of its CDR3 amino acid sequence and its V-gene family, and reads without a unique V-gene family were dropped. A later analysis removed roughly 590 highly shared, low-generation-probability nucleotide sequences to deal with suspected cross-contamination and a sequencing artifact. In a later analysis, a clonal expansion index was calculated for each public chain from normalized within-repertoire ranks of inferred template counts. Generation probabilities in a later analysis came from a VDJ recombination model fitted to out-of-frame rearrangements, and those results were checked against IGoR. In a later analysis, hypergeometric tests were used to score TCR-TCR, TCR-HLA and TCR-CMV co-occurrence, with a repertoire-size bias correction applied to TCR pairs. A later analysis estimated false discovery rates by permuting HLA or CMV assignments 20 times. In a later analysis, co-occurring TCRs were grouped using DBSCAN, with TCRdist sequence similarity added in when clustering inside HLA-allele-positive subsets. Co-occurrence clustering excluded repertoires with fewer than 30,000 or more than 120,000 public chains, plus five with anomalous nucleotide sharing. The clones in this table, taken by TCRdb from immuneACCESS, are in-frame only. Not every clone is retained; where verified, under half of the shortfall comes from an unresolved V gene, and the cause of the rest is unknown. The DNA gave D and trimming, while V, J and clone size come from that table. The sample profile shows 55,000 to 90,000 clones; just over 75% of them were found once. The ten largest account for 5.5% to 7.5% of the sample.

Including cysteine and phenylalanine, the CDR3 has 14 amino acids. Of all the DNA, just the CDR3 is kept, 42 bases in frame from base 1. The germline V gene sets CDR1 to SNHLY and CDR2 to FYNNEI. V drops 8 bases and J drops 1 base, leaving 14 bases in between. The data stem from a study of cytomegalovirus exposure and HLA in healthy donors (dated by TCRdb to about 2017). For context, the study as a whole: An earlier analysis of 587 of the donors reported 276 Gb of sequence data and 90 million to 120 million unique TCR beta sequences obtained from around 170 million T cells. An early release covering roughly 640 HLA-typed donors comprised roughly 300 gigabases of sequencing data and approximately 80 million unique TCR sequences. The number of typed donors differed by locus: about 629-630 for A, B, C, DRB1 and DQB1; 522 for DQA1; around 610 for DPA1; and some 470 for DPB1. A later analysis re-examined previously published TCR beta repertoires from more than 600 donors and added high-resolution HLA genotyping to investigate patterns of TCR occurrence. The study aimed to test whether signatures of past pathogen exposure could be identified by cataloging public T cell receptors. Rather than drawing on any new phenotypic data, the later analysis identified candidate immune exposures from TCR beta sequences and the way those sequences occurred across donors. An earlier analysis of around 540 of the donors applied high-throughput TCR beta sequencing to assess whether each TCR beta V gene segment acted as functional or pseudogenic. The study combined high-throughput TCR immunosequencing, statistical association of individual TCRs with disease status, and machine learning to predict cytomegalovirus infection status. Across roughly 420 genotyped donors of the cohort, an average of about 200,000 unique TCR beta nucleotide sequences per donor were sequenced, and 15% to 20% of those sequences were non-productive. Every discovery cohort repertoire had been produced on one sequencing platform. The genetic ancestry cluster associated with self-reported Caucasian donors included 80% to 90% of the approximately 400 genotyped donors. Donor age, sex, ethnicity and CMV serostatus were compiled alongside the repertoire data. Roughly 5 DR-DQ haplotypes were handled as single units for association and clustering because linkage in the cohort was strong. Both class I and class II loci were covered by HLA typing, at four-digit resolution. The study used immunosequencing to profile the T cell repertoires of around 600 subjects and linked those repertoires to cytomegalovirus serostatus. In a later genetic analysis, genome-wide SNP genotypes for about three fifths of the 666 donors were used, and that subset was treated as a discovery cohort. Along with the roughly 670-subject first cohort, a separate validation cohort of around 120 different subjects was used. What the research found in general, with its limitations: In a later analysis, HLA-associated TCR beta chains were found to be more clonally expanded and to have lower generation probabilities than equally common non-associated chains. A cluster of highly shared sequence variants was judged likely to be a technical artifact of the sequencing pipeline. Some IMGT-functional V segments, including TRBV6-2 and TRBV6-3, could not be distinguished by the 87-base-pair reads and were therefore excluded. According to a later analysis, parvovirus B19, influenza, CMV and Epstein-Barr virus appeared linked to several top co-occurrence clusters. Because HLA typing was missing for some donors at each locus, association tests included only the typed subset. Across donors, most TCR sequences were observed very rarely, whereas some public TCRs were present in many individuals. In an earlier analysis of some 550 of the donors, most TCR beta V segments were observed in productive rearrangements about 87% or about 30% of the time, broadly matching IMGT annotations. Immune exposure information for the cohort was limited to CMV serostatus. Linkage disequilibrium might explain the correlated functional status among segregating V segments, but an unknown experimental factor could not be excluded. Because counts were too low, roughly 16 rarely observed V segments, including chromosome 9 orphons, were excluded from the earlier analysis of roughly 580 of the donors. In a later analysis, TCR association rates were found to vary across HLA loci, with the most associated TCRs seen for DRB1 alleles and the fewest for HLA-C alleles. Compared with the 666-donor mean, donors in an Asian-associated ancestry cluster had fewer N-insertions in productive TCRs, according to a later genetic analysis. The study gave a list of 150 to 200 TCR beta chains associated with cytomegalovirus. In vitro tests confirmed that three of the cytomegalovirus-associated TCR beta chains recognize cytomegalovirus antigens. It was suggested by the authors that the approach could potentially be generalized to other disease states and immunological phenotypes. In a later analysis, most CMV-associated TCR beta chains were found to appear HLA-restricted, with HLA associations seemingly driven largely by CMV exposure. In a later analysis, about 17,000 TCR beta sequences were associated with specific HLA alleles at a false discovery rate of 0.05. Cytomegalovirus status was reported to be diagnosed by the classifier with high specificity and sensitivity in both the original and validation cohorts. A further reported finding was that TCR beta sequences accurately predicted the HLA-A and HLA-B alleles for most subjects in the first cohort. An association between a missense DCLRE1C variant and V-gene and J-gene trimming of TCR beta chains was found in a later genetic analysis and replicated in an independent cohort. The cohort was sequenced for TCR beta chains only, and without alpha or paired-chain data the features that could be detected were limited. Roughly uniform sequencing depth across donors was assumed in presence/absence analyses, although this assumption may not hold. When HLA alleles, especially DR and DQ, strongly co-occurred, attributing TCR associations to individual alleles was difficult.

The chain is made from TRBV2 and TRBJ1-1; the best D guess is TRBD1, with 6 bases matching. The receptor was derived from a man in his fifties or sixties in good health and CMV-seronegative. Sequencing input: PBMCs. The CDR3 reads CASPARDKNTEAFF. The base sequence is TGTGCCAGCCCCGCCCGGGACAAGAACACTGAAGCTTTCTTT. The CDR3 plus the reference TRBV2 and TRBJ1-1 genes for the other parts give the full variable domain: EPEVTQTPSHQVTQMGQEVILRCVPISNHLYFYWYRQILGQKVEFLVSFYNNEISEKSEIFDDQFSVERPDGSNFTLKIRSTKLEDSAMYFCASPARDKNTEAFFGQGTRLTVV.